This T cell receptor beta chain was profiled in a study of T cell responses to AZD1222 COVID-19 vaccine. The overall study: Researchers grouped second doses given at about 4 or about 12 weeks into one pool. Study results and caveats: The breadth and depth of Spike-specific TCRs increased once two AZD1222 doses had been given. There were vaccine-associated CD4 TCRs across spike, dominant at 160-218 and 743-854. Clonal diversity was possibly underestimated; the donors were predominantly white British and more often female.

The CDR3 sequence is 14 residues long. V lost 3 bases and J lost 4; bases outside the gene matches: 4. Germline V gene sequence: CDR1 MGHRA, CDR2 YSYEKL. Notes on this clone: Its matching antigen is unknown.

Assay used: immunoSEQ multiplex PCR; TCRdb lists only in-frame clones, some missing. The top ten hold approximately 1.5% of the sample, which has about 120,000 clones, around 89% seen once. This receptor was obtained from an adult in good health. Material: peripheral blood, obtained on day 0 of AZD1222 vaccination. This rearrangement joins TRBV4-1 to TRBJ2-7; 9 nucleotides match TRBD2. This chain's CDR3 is CASSHLREGYEQYF. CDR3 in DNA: TGCGCCAGCAGCCATTTGCGGGAGGGATACGAGCAGTACTTC.